The clone carrying this T cell receptor (beta chain) was observed a few times. Its antigen is as yet unknown. These data are taken from a study of cytomegalovirus exposure and HLA in healthy donors. Overall study results and limits: Altogether, 170 or so TCR beta chains were recorded as cytomegalovirus-associated. A later analysis linked a missense variant in DCLRE1C to the trimming of TCR beta V and J genes.

A multiplex PCR was run with 60 Vbeta primers and 13 Jbeta primers. The method was immunoSEQ multiplex PCR; TCRdb's version includes in-frame clones alone and lacks a portion of them. The data hold some 120,000 clones, with around 80% observed a single time. The CDR3 has 13 amino acids. V was pared by 4 bases and J by 8 bases, with 4 bases of the junction left unmatched. CDR1 SGHVS and CDR2 FNYEAQ come from the germline V gene. The receptor's source is a woman aged 55-70 years in good health and CMV-seropositive. Sequenced: PBMCs. The V gene is TRBV7-6, the J gene TRBJ1-5; 8 positions match TRBD1. The CDR3: CASSSDRGKPQHF. In DNA, the CDR3 is TGTGCCAGCAGCTCAGACAGGGGAAAGCCCCAGCATTTT. The variable domain in full, with the rest retrieved from reference TRBV7-6 and TRBJ1-5, is GAGVSQSPRYKVTKRGQDVALRCDPISGHVSLYWYRQALGQGPEFLTYFNYEAQQDKSGLPNDRFSAERPEGSISTLTIQRTEQRDSAMYRCASSSDRGKPQHFGDGTRLSIL.